What follows are 27 T cell receptor beta chains derived from one specimen sequenced in a study of T-cell memory formation after mild COVID-19. TCRdb re-called the 5' RACE reads with MiXCR, one entry per CDR3 protein. The table includes about 430,000 distinct CDR3 sequences, 24% detected once. The material sequenced was PBMCs or a T cell subset sorted from them (not recorded which). These receptors were obtained from an adult woman who had mild COVID-19 (a few samples of this study predate the infection). Cell type and time point are not known.

This clonotype was seen a handful of times. The chain employs TRBV7-9 and TRBJ2-1; TRBD2 might be the D (6 bases). Per the germline V gene, CDR1 is SEHNR and CDR2 is FQNEAQ (reference sequence). CDR3 length: 16 amino acids. The V end was cut by 1 base, the J end by 3 bases, with 13 bases between. The DNA for the CDR3 is TGTGCCAGCAGCTTAGTCGAGCGGGTCCTCTACAATGAGCAGTTCTTC. Its translation: CASSLVERVLYNEQFF. Complete variable domain (other parts from reference TRBV7-9 and TRBJ2-1): DTGVSQNPRHKITKRGQNVTFRCDPISEHNRLYWYRQTLGQGPEFLTYFQNEAQLEKSRLLSDRFSAERPKGSFSTLEIQRTEQGDSAMYLCASSLVERVLYNEQFFGPGTRLTVL.

This chain links TRBV7-2 with TRBJ1-5; tentatively, D is TRBD1 (5 bases). The CDR3 is made up of 15 amino acids. The germline CDR1 and CDR2 sequences are SGHTA and FQGNSA. V lost 5 bases, J lost 3 bases, and 14 bases lay in between. For the CDR3, the DNA is TGTGCCAGCAGCCCCGGGGCCGCGTACAATCAGCCCCAGCATTTT. Its protein is CASSPGAAYNQPQHF.

This clonotype has only a few counts. The gene calls are TRBV24-1 and TRBJ2-2; D ambiguous. Germline CDR1 KGHDR, CDR2 SFDVKD. There are 14 residues in the CDR3. V dropped 4 bases and J dropped 1 base, with 6 bases sitting between them. The CDR3: CATSDDWNTGELFF. The CDR3 DNA follows: TGTGCCACCAGTGACGACTGGAACACCGGGGAGCTGTTTTTT.

The rearrangement joins TRBV10-3 to TRBJ1-1, with D possibly TRBD1 on 5 matching bases. The CDR3 loop spans 12 amino acids. The germline V and J ends were trimmed by 8 bases and 6 bases, with 13 bases remaining between them. CDR1 is ENHRY, CDR2 SYGVKD, per germline. The CDR3 DNA reads as TGTGCCATCGGGGGAGACAGTCCTGAAGCTTTCTTT. Translation: CAIGGDSPEAFF.

The chain has TRBV5-5 and TRBJ2-1; the match to TRBD2 covers 9 bases. V was pared by 3 bases and J by 3 bases, with 7 bases of the junction left unmatched. CDR3 size: 16 residues. Germline CDR1 is SGHKS and CDR2 is YYEKEE (reference sequence). CDR3 sequence reads: CASSWWAGGDYNEQFF. The CDR3 DNA reads as TGTGCCAGCAGCTGGTGGGCGGGAGGGGACTACAATGAGCAGTTCTTC.

This clonotype appeared many times. This may come from a read error, since a much larger clone is one base off. The chain links TRBV7-3 to TRBJ2-2; no clear D gene. V was shortened by 5 bases and J by 3 bases, with 4 bases between the two germline ends. CDR1 and CDR2 (germline): SGHTA, FQGTGA. CDR3 length: 12 residues. CDR3 in DNA: TGTGCCAGCAGCACCTACACCGGGGAGCTGTTTTTT. Its protein product is CASSTYTGELFF.

V is TRBV2 and J is TRBJ1-1, with unresolved D. The CDR3 runs to 13 residues. V lost 8 bases and J lost 1, with 11 bases in between. Per the germline V gene, CDR1 is SNHLY and CDR2 is FYNNEI. CDR3 in amino acids: CASRREENTEAFF. The CDR3 region has the DNA TGTGCCAGCCGTCGGGAGGAGAACACTGAAGCTTTCTTT.

This clonotype came up once. In nucleotides, the CDR3 is TGTGCCAGCACCCGGACAGGGGGGGACTATGGCTACACCTTC. This codes for CASTRTGGDYGYTF. This rearrangement joins TRBV12-3 or TRBV12-4 to TRBJ1-2, with 10 bases that match TRBD1. The CDR3 has 14 amino acids. Losses at the gene ends were 7 bases for V and 3 bases for J; bases not matched to a gene: 5.

There are a few counts of this clonotype. The rearrangement links TRBV7-8 to TRBJ2-2; the D gene could be TRBD1 or TRBD2 (5 bases each). Trimming stripped 10 bases from V and 0 bases from J, with 9 bases between. CDR3 length: 13 amino acids. Germline CDR1 and CDR2: SGHVS and FQNEAQ. The CDR3 sequence: CATRGTNTGELFF. The CDR3 DNA is TGTGCCACTCGGGGCACGAACACCGGGGAGCTGTTTTTT.

In this sample, this clonotype turned up once. V is TRBV7-9 and J is TRBJ2-1; D unresolved. The CDR3 totals 12 residues. Trimming stripped 5 bases from V and 5 bases from J, with 7 bases between. CDR1 is SEHNR, CDR2 FQNEAQ, per germline (reference sequence). The CDR3 is CASSRADNEQFF. The CDR3 DNA sequence: TGTGCCAGCAGCCGGGCCGACAATGAGCAGTTCTTC. Full variable domain (missing parts from reference TRBV7-9 and TRBJ2-1): DTGVSQNPRHKITKRGQNVTFRCDPISEHNRLYWYRQTLGQGPEFLTYFQNEAQLEKSRLLSDRFSAERPKGSFSTLEIQRTEQGDSAMYLCASSRADNEQFFGPGTRLTVL.

This clonotype was found many times. V and J are TRBV7-2 and TRBJ2-3, with 7 bases that match TRBD2. The J segment lost 2 bases and the V segment lost 5 bases, leaving 7 bases of the junction unmatched. Per the germline V gene, CDR1 is SGHTA and CDR2 is FQGNSA. There are 15 residues in the CDR3. The DNA of the CDR3 is TGTGCCAGCAGCCGGGACTATACAAACACAGATACGCAGTATTTT. This encodes CASSRDYTNTDTQYF.

The genes are TRBV7-2 and TRBJ2-7; D may be TRBD1 (5 bases). This CDR3 has 15 amino acids. Germline CDR1 and CDR2: SGHTA and FQGNSA. The V end was cut by 1 base, the J end by 4 bases, with 14 bases between. CDR3: CASSLGQHYLYEQYF. Here the CDR3 DNA reads TGTGCCAGCAGCTTAGGACAGCATTATCTTTACGAGCAGTACTTC.

This clonotype was seen a handful of times. CDR3 sequence reads: CASSLVRQTNTGELFF. CDR3 nucleotide sequence: TGTGCCAGCAGCTTAGTTAGACAGACAAACACCGGGGAGCTGTTTTTT. The J gene is TRBJ2-2, the V gene TRBV7-6; a weak D match, TRBD1 (5 bases). The CDR3 has 16 residues. Between the trimmed V and J ends, which lost 1 base and 2 bases, there was a span of 11 bases. The V gene's germline CDR1 is SGHVS and CDR2 FNYEAQ.

There are many counts of this clonotype. This chain connects TRBV9 to TRBJ2-1; D call uncertain. Germline loops: CDR1 SGDLS, CDR2 YYNGEE. The CDR3 spans 14 residues. The ends were cut back, 1 base at V and 5 bases at J, with 10 bases in the middle. The CDR3 region is CASSVMGNNNEQFF. In DNA, the CDR3 is TGTGCCAGCAGCGTAATGGGAAACAACAATGAGCAGTTCTTC.

This clonotype was seen more than once but under ten times. The CDR3 protein is CASSLGHLWDGGELFF. CDR3 coding DNA: TGTGCCAGCAGCTTAGGCCACCTTTGGGACGGCGGGGAGCTGTTTTTT. The genes are TRBV7-3 and TRBJ2-2, with D perhaps matching TRBD1 or TRBD2 (5 bases each). Germline CDR1 is SGHTA and CDR2 is FQGTGA. The length of the CDR3 is 16 residues. V shed 2 bases and J shed 7 bases, with 17 bases lying between them. Drawing the rest from reference TRBV7-3 and TRBJ2-2, the complete variable domain is GAGVSQTPSNKVTEKGKYVELRCDPISGHTALYWYRQSLGQGPEFLIYFQGTGAADDSGLPNDRFFAVRPEGSVSTLKIQRTERGDSAVYLCASSLGHLWDGGELFFGEGSRLTVL.

V and J are TRBV6-5 and TRBJ2-5; 7 positions match TRBD2. Unmatched junction bases numbered 10, after V lost 5 bases and J lost 4 bases. The CDR3 contains 15 residues. From germline, CDR1 is MNHEY and CDR2 SVGAGI. For the CDR3, the DNA is TGTGCCAGCAGTGCCCCCCGCGGGGGAGGAGAGACCCAGTACTTC. Amino acids: CASSAPRGGGETQYF.

This clonotype appeared a few times. This chain connects TRBV3-1 to TRBJ2-1; TRBD1 agrees at 7 bases. This CDR3 spans 13 amino acids. Germline-derived CDR1 and CDR2 are LGHDT and YNNKEL (reference sequence). Trimming cost V 6 bases and J 6 bases; bases outside gene matches: 5. CDR3 DNA: TGTGCCAGCAGTACTAACAGGGGCAATGAGCAGTTCTTC. Protein product: CASSTNRGNEQFF.

V usage is TRBV4-1 and J usage is TRBJ1-2; 9 bases line up with TRBD1. The CDR3 has 15 residues. Unmatched junction bases numbered 15, after V lost 3 bases and J lost 13 bases. Germline values: CDR1 MGHRA, CDR2 YSYEKL. CDR3 sequence reads: CASSHLGKRDRVPTF. The DNA for the CDR3 is TGCGCCAGCAGCCACCTCGGAAAGCGGGACAGGGTGCCCACCTTC.

This chain links TRBV7-6 with TRBJ1-2, with D tentatively TRBD1 (6 bases). The CDR3 sequence is 15 residues long. The V gene lost 5 bases and the J gene lost 6 bases, with 19 bases spanning the gap. CDR1 is SGHVS and CDR2 is FNYEAQ in the germline V gene. The CDR3 spells CASSTAQLGAHGYTF. CDR3 sequence (DNA): TGTGCCAGCAGCACAGCCCAGTTGGGGGCTCATGGCTACACCTTC.

The rearrangement links TRBV3-1 to TRBJ2-3; no reliable D call. The CDR3 is 12 amino acids. V lost 3 bases and J lost 2, with 3 bases in between. The germline CDR1 and CDR2 sequences are LGHDT and YNNKEL (reference sequence). CDR3 protein: CASSQHTDTQYF. The CDR3 DNA reads TGTGCCAGCAGCCAGCACACAGATACGCAGTATTTT.

This clonotype was seen a handful of times. The chain has TRBV2 and TRBJ2-3, with D perhaps given as TRBD1 or TRBD2 (5 bases each). Trimming took 7 bases from V and 1 from J, leaving 9 bases between them. The V gene's germline CDR1 is SNHLY and CDR2 FYNNEI. CDR3 length equals 13 residues. In DNA form, the CDR3 reads TGTGCCAGCATGAGGGGTGGCACAGATACGCAGTATTTT. Residues: CASMRGGTDTQYF.

The J gene is TRBJ2-3, the V gene TRBV20-1, with D unclear. V lost 3 bases to trimming and J lost 0 bases, with 7 bases between them. The germline gives CDR1 DFQATT, CDR2 SNEGSKA (reference sequence). The CDR3 totals 13 residues. Here the CDR3 DNA reads TGCAGTGCTAGGAACGGTAGCACAGATACGCAGTATTTT. Translation gives CSARNGSTDTQYF.

The chain combines TRBV2 with TRBJ2-1; D gene uncertain. Germline CDR1 is SNHLY and CDR2 is FYNNEI. The CDR3 is 10 residues long. The V end lost 3 bases, the J end lost 16 bases, and 10 bases lay between the germline ends. The CDR3 spells CASSEAQKFF. The CDR3 region has the DNA TGTGCCAGCAGTGAGGCACAGAAATTCTTC.

The chain links TRBV6-5 to TRBJ1-1; D unresolved. Trimming took off 4 bases at V and 1 base at J, with 10 bases between the two ends. The CDR3 sequence is 14 residues long. Germline V lookup: CDR1 MNHEY, CDR2 SVGAGI. The CDR3 coding sequence is TGTGCCAGCAGTTGGGCAGGCAAGAACACTGAAGCTTTCTTT. It codes for CASSWAGKNTEAFF.

This chain connects TRBV20-1 to TRBJ2-7; TRBD2 matches 10 bases. The ends lost 5 bases at V and 3 bases at J; junction bases unmatched: 7. CDR1 and CDR2 (germline): DFQATT, SNEGSKA (reference sequence). The CDR3 sequence is 14 residues long. CDR3 amino acids: CSAATSGTIYEQYF. CDR3 DNA sequence: TGCAGTGCTGCCACTAGCGGGACCATCTACGAGCAGTACTTC.

The chain employs TRBV27 and TRBJ2-3; tentative D call: TRBD1 (5 bases). The CDR3 has 16 residues. Between the trimmed V and J ends, which lost 3 bases and 4 bases, there was a span of 17 bases. Germline V gene data show CDR1 as MNHEY and CDR2 as SMNVEV (reference sequence). This chain's CDR3 is CASSFRLGVFPDTQYF. As DNA, the CDR3 is TGTGCCAGCAGTTTTCGGCTAGGGGTGTTCCCAGATACGCAGTATTTT.

In this sample, this clonotype turned up a few times. The chain has TRBV12-3 or TRBV12-4 and TRBJ2-2, with 13 positions matching TRBD2. The CDR3 has 16 amino acids. With V trimmed by 5 bases and J by 7 bases, 7 bases remained unmatched. The CDR3 DNA reads as TGTGCCAGCAGTCAAGGACTAGCGGGAGATCGCGGGGAGCTGTTTTTT. This translates into CASSQGLAGDRGELFF.